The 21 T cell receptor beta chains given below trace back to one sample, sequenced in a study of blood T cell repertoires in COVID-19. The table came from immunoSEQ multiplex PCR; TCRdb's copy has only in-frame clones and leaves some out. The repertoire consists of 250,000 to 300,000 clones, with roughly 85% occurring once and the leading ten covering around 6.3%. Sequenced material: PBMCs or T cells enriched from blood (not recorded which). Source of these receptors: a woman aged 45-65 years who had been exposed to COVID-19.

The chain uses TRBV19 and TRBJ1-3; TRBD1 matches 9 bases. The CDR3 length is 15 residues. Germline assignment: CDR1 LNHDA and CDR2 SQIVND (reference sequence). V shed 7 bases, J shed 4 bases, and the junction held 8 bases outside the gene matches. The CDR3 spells CASKAGTGRGNTIYF. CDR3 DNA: TGTGCCAGTAAAGCCGGGACAGGGAGAGGAAACACCATATATTTT.

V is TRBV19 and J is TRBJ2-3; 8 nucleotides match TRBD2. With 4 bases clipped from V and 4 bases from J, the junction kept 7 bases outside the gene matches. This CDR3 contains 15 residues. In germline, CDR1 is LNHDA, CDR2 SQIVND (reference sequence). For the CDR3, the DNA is TGTGCCAGTAGTAGCCCGGGGGGGCGAGCAGATACGCAGTATTTT. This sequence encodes CASSSPGGRADTQYF.

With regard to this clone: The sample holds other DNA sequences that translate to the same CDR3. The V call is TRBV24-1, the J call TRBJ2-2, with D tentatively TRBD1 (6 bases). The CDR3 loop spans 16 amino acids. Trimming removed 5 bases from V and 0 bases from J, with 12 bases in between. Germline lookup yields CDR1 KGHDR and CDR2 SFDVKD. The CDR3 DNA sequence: TGTGCCACCAGTGCCGTCGGGACACCGAACACCGGGGAGCTGTTTTTT. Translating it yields CATSAVGTPNTGELFF.

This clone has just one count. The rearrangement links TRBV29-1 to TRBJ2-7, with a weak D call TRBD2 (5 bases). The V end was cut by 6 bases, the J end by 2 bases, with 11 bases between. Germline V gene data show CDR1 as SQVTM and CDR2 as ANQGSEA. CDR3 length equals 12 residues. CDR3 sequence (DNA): TGCAGCGTCGCCGAGGGCACCTACGAGCAGTACTTC. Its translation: CSVAEGTYEQYF.

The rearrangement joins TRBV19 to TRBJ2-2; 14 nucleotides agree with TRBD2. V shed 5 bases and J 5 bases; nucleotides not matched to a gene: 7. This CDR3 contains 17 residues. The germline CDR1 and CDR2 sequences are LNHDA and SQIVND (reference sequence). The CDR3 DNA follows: TGTGCCAGTAGTTCTAGGACTAGCGGGGGGTTTACCGGGGAGCTGTTTTTT. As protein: CASSSRTSGGFTGELFF.

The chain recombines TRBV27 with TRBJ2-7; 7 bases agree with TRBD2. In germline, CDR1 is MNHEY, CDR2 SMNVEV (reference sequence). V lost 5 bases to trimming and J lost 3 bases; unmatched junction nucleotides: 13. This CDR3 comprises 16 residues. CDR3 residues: CASSPHASSGFYEQYF. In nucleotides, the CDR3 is TGTGCCAGCAGTCCTCATGCGAGTAGCGGGTTCTACGAGCAGTACTTC.

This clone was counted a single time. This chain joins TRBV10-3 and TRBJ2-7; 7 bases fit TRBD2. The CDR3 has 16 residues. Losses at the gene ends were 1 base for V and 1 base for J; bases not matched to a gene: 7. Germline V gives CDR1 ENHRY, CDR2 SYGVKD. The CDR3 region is CAISELGLDWSYEQYF. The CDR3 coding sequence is TGTGCCATCAGTGAGTTAGGACTAGATTGGTCCTACGAGCAGTACTTC.

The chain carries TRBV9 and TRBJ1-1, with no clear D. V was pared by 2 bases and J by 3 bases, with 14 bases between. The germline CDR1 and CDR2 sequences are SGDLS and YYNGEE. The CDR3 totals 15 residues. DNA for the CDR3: TGTGCCAGCAGCGTCCCCCGGCGGCTATACACTGAAGCTTTCTTT. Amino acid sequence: CASSVPRRLYTEAFF.

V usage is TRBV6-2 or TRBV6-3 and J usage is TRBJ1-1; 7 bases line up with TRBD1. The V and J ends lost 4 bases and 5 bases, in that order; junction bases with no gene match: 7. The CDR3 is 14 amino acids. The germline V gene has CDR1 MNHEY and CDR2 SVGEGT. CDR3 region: CASSLKGAWTEAFF. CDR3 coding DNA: TGTGCCAGCAGTTTAAAGGGGGCGTGGACTGAAGCTTTCTTT.

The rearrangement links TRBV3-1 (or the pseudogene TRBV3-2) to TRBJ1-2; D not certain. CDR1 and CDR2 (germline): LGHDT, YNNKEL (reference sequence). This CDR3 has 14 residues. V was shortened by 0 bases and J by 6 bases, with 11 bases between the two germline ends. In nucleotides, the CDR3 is TGTGCCAGCAGCCAAGATCTTGGCACCCATGGCTACACCTTC. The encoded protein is CASSQDLGTHGYTF.

CDR3: CASSGRESLYYGYTF. The CDR3 DNA sequence: TGTGCCAGCAGCGGCCGGGAGAGCCTTTACTATGGCTACACCTTC. The chain recombines TRBV11-2 with TRBJ1-2; D remains ambiguous. The CDR3 consists of 15 residues. Looked up from germline, CDR1 is SGHAT and CDR2 is FQNNGV. V lost 5 bases and J 3 bases, leaving 16 bases between the germline ends.

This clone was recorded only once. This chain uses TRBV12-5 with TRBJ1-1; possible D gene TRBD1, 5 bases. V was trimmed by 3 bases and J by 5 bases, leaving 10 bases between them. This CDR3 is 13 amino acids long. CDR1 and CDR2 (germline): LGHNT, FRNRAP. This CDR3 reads CASGFDGGTEAFF. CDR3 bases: TGTGCTAGTGGTTTCGATGGGGGGACTGAAGCTTTCTTT.

DNA of the CDR3: TGTGCCACCAGTGACCCGGCGGGGGGGGAGACCCAGTACTTC. Residues: CATSDPAGGETQYF. The V call is TRBV24-1, the J call TRBJ2-5, with 9 bases that match TRBD2. The germline CDR1 and CDR2 sequences are KGHDR and SFDVKD. The CDR3 runs to 14 residues. The J segment lost 5 bases and the V segment lost 4 bases, leaving 4 bases of the junction unmatched.

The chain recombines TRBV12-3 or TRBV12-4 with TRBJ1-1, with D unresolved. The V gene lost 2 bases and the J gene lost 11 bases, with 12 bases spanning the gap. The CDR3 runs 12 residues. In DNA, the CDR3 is TGTGCCAGCAGTTTAAGTAACTATCAGGCTTTCTTT. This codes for CASSLSNYQAFF.

The CDR3 sequence: CASSAGPGQGAKDTQYF. CDR3 DNA sequence: TGTGCCAGCAGCGCGGGCCCGGGACAGGGGGCGAAGGATACGCAGTATTTT. V is TRBV5-4 and J is TRBJ2-3, with 12 bases that match TRBD1. With 4 bases clipped from V and 6 bases from J, the junction kept 12 bases outside the gene matches. This CDR3 is built from 17 residues. Germline CDR1 reads SGHNT; CDR2 reads YYREEE (reference sequence).

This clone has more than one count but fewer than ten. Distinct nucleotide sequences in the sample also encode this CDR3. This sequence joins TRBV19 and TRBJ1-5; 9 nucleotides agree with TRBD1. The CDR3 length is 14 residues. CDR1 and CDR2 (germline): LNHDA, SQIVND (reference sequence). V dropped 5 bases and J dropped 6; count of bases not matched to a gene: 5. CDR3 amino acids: CASSQGQGGQPQHF. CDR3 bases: TGTGCCAGTAGTCAGGGACAGGGTGGTCAGCCCCAGCATTTT.

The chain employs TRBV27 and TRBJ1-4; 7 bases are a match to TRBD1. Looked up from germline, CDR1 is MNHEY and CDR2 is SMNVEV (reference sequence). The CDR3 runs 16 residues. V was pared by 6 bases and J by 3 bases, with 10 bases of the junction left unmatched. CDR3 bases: TGTGCCAGCAGGAAAATTCGACAGGGACCTAATGAAAAACTGTTTTTT. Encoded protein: CASRKIRQGPNEKLFF.

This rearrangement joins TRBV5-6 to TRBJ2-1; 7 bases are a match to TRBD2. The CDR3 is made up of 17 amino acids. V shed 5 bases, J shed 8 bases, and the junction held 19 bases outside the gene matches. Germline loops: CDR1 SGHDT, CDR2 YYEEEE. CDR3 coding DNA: TGTGCCAGCAGTTATTGGGCCGGGGAGGGGCAGGCATATGAGCAGTTCTTC. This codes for CASSYWAGEGQAYEQFF.

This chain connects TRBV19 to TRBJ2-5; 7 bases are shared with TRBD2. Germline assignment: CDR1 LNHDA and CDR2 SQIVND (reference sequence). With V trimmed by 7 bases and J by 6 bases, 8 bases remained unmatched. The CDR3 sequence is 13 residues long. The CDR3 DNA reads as TGTGCCAGTACCGAGGGGCGGGGGAAGACCCAGTACTTC. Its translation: CASTEGRGKTQYF.

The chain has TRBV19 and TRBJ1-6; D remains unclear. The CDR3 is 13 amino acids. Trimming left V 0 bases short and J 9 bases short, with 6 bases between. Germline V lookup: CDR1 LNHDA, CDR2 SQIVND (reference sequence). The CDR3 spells CASSIDGVSPLHF. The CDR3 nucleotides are TGTGCCAGTAGTATAGACGGAGTTTCACCCCTCCACTTT.

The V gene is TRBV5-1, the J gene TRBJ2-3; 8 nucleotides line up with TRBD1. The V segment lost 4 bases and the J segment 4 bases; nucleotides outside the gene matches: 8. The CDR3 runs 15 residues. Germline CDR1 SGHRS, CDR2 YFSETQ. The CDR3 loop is CASSPWGQVPDTQYF. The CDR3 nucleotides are TGCGCCAGCAGCCCATGGGGACAGGTTCCAGATACGCAGTATTTT. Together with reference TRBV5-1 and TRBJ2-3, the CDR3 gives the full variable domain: KAGVTQTPRYLIKTRGQQVTLSCSPISGHRSVSWYQQTPGQGLQFLFEYFSETQRNKGNFPGRFSGRQFSNSRSEMNVSTLELGDSALYLCASSPWGQVPDTQYFGPGTRLTVL.